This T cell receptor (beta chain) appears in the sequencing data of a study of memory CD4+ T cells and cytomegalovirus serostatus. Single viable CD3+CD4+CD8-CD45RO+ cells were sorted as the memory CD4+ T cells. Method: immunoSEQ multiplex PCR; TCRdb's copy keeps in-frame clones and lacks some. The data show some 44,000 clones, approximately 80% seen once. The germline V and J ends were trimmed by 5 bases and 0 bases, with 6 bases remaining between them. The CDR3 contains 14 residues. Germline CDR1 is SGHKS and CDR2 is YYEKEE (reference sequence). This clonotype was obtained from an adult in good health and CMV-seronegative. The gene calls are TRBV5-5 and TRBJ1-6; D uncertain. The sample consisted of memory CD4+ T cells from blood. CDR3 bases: TGTGCCAGCAGTGACCCCTCCTATAATTCACCCCTCCACTTT. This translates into CASSDPSYNSPLHF.